The next 11 T cell receptor beta chains were all read from a single sample in a study of beta chain features in type 1 diabetes. The whole isolated RNA underwent reverse transcription, so sequencing captured expressed TCRB transcripts. Profiled with immunoSEQ multiplex PCR; TCRdb holds only in-frame clones, not every one. The table has fewer than 30,000 clones, 60% to 75% seen once. The sequencing input was Tregs from blood. These receptors came from a woman in her 40s in good health.

This clone was recorded a few times. The gene calls are TRBV7-2 and TRBJ2-7; possibly TRBD2 for D (6 bases). Trimming pared 3 bases from V and 3 bases from J, leaving 15 bases between. The CDR3 length is 15 residues. Germline CDR1 is SGHTA and CDR2 is FQGNSA. The CDR3, as DNA: TGTGCCAGCAGCTTCATGCGGGTGGGGGGCTACGAGCAGTACTTC. This translates into CASSFMRVGGYEQYF.

The chain uses TRBV19 and TRBJ2-7; D might be TRBD1 (8 bases). This CDR3 region has 16 residues. V lost 3 bases, J lost 6 bases, and 21 bases lay in between. The V gene's germline CDR1 is LNHDA and CDR2 SQIVND (reference sequence). In nucleotides, the CDR3 is TGTGCCAGTAGTATCTGGGGGGGACAGGACTCTGCCGAGCAGTACTTC. This sequence encodes CASSIWGGQDSAEQYF.

The chain has TRBV6-1 and TRBJ1-2; D may be TRBD1 (5 bases). This CDR3 comprises 13 residues. The germline gives CDR1 MNHNS, CDR2 SASEGT. The V end was cut by 7 bases, the J end by 4 bases, with 13 bases between. This CDR3 is CASTTGFFYGYTF. The CDR3 region has the DNA TGTGCCAGCACCACAGGATTCTTCTATGGCTACACCTTC.

The chain joins TRBV7-9 to TRBJ2-3; 13 nucleotides line up with TRBD2. The CDR3 length is 19 residues. Germline assignment: CDR1 SEHNR and CDR2 FQNEAQ (reference sequence). With V trimmed by 3 bases and J by 1 base, 10 bases remained unmatched. The CDR3 sequence is CASSFRRTSGGWGTDTQYF. The CDR3 DNA reads as TGTGCCAGCAGCTTTAGAAGGACTAGCGGGGGCTGGGGCACAGATACGCAGTATTTT.

This clone has more than one count but fewer than ten. This chain connects TRBV10-3 to TRBJ1-1; TRBD1 agrees at 7 bases. Germline lookup yields CDR1 ENHRY and CDR2 SYGVKD. The CDR3 totals 14 residues. J gave up 2 bases and V 4 bases, and 4 bases lay outside the gene matches. The CDR3 region is CAISGAGGNTEAFF. DNA of the CDR3: TGTGCCATCAGTGGGGCAGGGGGAAACACTGAAGCTTTCTTT.

V is TRBV7-2 and J is TRBJ2-5; tentatively, D is TRBD2 (5 bases). The end of the DNA is better explained by TRBJ2-7, so the J call may be wrong. Germline CDR1 is SGHTA and CDR2 is FQGNSA. This CDR3 comprises 14 residues. The CDR3 bases are TGTGCCAGCAGCTTAGGGGCGGGCTCCTACGAGCAGTACTTC. This codes for CASSLGAGSYEQYF.

This chain connects TRBV7-9 to TRBJ2-5, with 7 bases matching TRBD1. V was clipped by 4 bases and J by 4 bases; unmatched bases: 6. Germline CDR1 and CDR2: SEHNR and FQNEAQ (reference sequence). The CDR3 runs 14 residues. CDR3 loop: CASSSTGHSETQYF. In nucleotides, the CDR3 is TGTGCCAGCAGCTCGACAGGGCATTCAGAGACCCAGTACTTC.

This clone showed up just a few times. The J gene is TRBJ1-1, the V gene TRBV7-9; D gene uncertain. The CDR3 runs 13 residues. V shed 5 bases and J shed 1 base, with 8 bases lying between them. Germline assignment: CDR1 SEHNR and CDR2 FQNEAQ (reference sequence). CDR3 sequence: CASSRHENTEAFF. As DNA, the CDR3 is TGTGCCAGCAGCCGACATGAGAACACTGAAGCTTTCTTT.

The genes are TRBV16 and TRBJ2-7, with 7 nucleotides matching TRBD1. There are 17 residues in the CDR3. The V gene end was trimmed by 7 bases and the J gene end by 3 bases; junction bases not matched to a gene: 18. Germline CDR1 KGHSY, CDR2 FQNENV. CDR3 bases: TGTGCCAGCAAAACTGTGGTGGGGACAGATCATATCTACGAGCAGTACTTC. Its translation: CASKTVVGTDHIYEQYF.

The chain is built from TRBV5-1 and TRBJ1-2; D not resolved. The CDR3 loop spans 15 amino acids. The V and J ends lost 0 bases and 0 bases respectively, with 9 bases between them. Per the germline V gene, CDR1 is SGHRS and CDR2 is YFSETQ. In DNA form, the CDR3 reads TGCGCCAGCAGCTTGGCACCGGGAACTAACTATGGCTACACCTTC. This codes for CASSLAPGTNYGYTF.

This rearrangement joins TRBV5-1 to TRBJ1-3; D unresolved. The CDR3 covers 17 residues. The V gene lost 7 bases and the J gene lost 2 bases, with 22 bases spanning the gap. The germline CDR1 and CDR2 sequences are SGHRS and YFSETQ. The CDR3 nucleotides are TGCGCCAGCGCCCCCGGCGGGTGGGAGAATCCTGGAAACACCATATATTTT. The encoded protein is CASAPGGWENPGNTIYF.